The rows below give T cell receptor beta chains drawn from one sample of a study of blood T cell repertoires in COVID-19. Measured with immunoSEQ multiplex PCR; TCRdb has only the in-frame clones, and not every one. Here the sample spans about 50,000 clones, about 82% being singletons. What was sequenced was peripheral blood. These receptor sequences come from a woman aged 60 to 75 with acute or convalescent COVID-19. The CDR3 runs from the conserved cysteine through the conserved F or W. D genes are given only for firm matches. Clone size, where shown, is once, few, many, or a class for clones that have expanded.

clone_size	j_call	v_call	cdr3_length	d_call	cdr3_nt	cdr3_aa
NA	TRBJ2-1	TRBV29-1	15	NA	TGCAGCGCCCCGGACCCGGAGGGAGGGGGCAATGAGCAGTTCTTC	CSAPDPEGGGNEQFF
NA	TRBJ1-5	TRBV10-2	13	NA	TGCGCCAGCAGTGAACAGGTCAATCAGCCCCAGCATTTT	CASSEQVNQPQHF
once	TRBJ2-2	TRBV23-1	16	NA	TGCGCCAGCAGTCGGAAAGGGGATGGCGGCACCGGGGAGCTGTTTTTT	CASSRKGDGGTGELFF
NA	TRBJ2-3	TRBV5-1	16	TRBD2	TGCGCCAGCTTCGCAGGCGGGGGGCCGCGCACAGATACGCAGTATTTT	CASFAGGGPRTDTQYF
NA	TRBJ2-7	TRBV11-2	11	NA	TGTGCCAGCAGCTTACTCTCCGAGCAGTACTTC	CASSLLSEQYF
NA	TRBJ2-5	TRBV10-3	13	NA	TGTGCCATCAGTAGTCCAGGGGAAGAGACCCAGTACTTC	CAISSPGEETQYF
few	TRBJ1-2	TRBV3-1/TRBV3-2	13	NA	TGTGCCAGCAGCCCCGGGCGGGACTATGGCTACACCTTC	CASSPGRDYGYTF
NA	TRBJ2-7	TRBV19	15	NA	TGTGCCAGCAGTATTCGTTACACCACCACCTACGAGCAGTACTTC	CASSIRYTTTYEQYF
NA	TRBJ1-1	TRBV10-3	12	NA	TGTGCCATCAGTGGCAGTGGCACTGAAGCTTTCTTT	CAISGSGTEAFF
NA	TRBJ2-5	TRBV2	13	NA	TGTGCCAGCACCCGACAGGTCCAAGAGACCCAGTACTTC	CASTRQVQETQYF
NA	TRBJ1-5	TRBV28	17	NA	TGTGCCAGCAGCCTAACGATCAACGACAACCTAAATCAGCCCCAGCATTTT	CASSLTINDNLNQPQHF
NA	TRBJ1-3	TRBV11-3	16	TRBD1	TGTGCCAGCAGCTTCGGACAGGGGGCTTCTGGAAACACCATATATTTT	CASSFGQGASGNTIYF
once	TRBJ1-2	TRBV28	15	NA	TGTGCCAGCACTCTCATTCCGCAGGGGCCCTATGGCTACACCTTC	CASTLIPQGPYGYTF
NA	TRBJ1-2	TRBV4-2	16	NA	TGTGCCAGCAGCCAAGATTTAACGCAGTTCGTTTATGGCTACACCTTC	CASSQDLTQFVYGYTF
NA	TRBJ1-6	TRBV18	15	TRBD1	TGTGCCAGCTCTAACACAGGGGATCGCAATTCACCCCTCCACTTT	CASSNTGDRNSPLHF
NA	TRBJ1-1	TRBV6-5	14	NA	TGTGCCAGCAAAGACACAGGGTCCGACACTGAAGCTTTCTTT	CASKDTGSDTEAFF
NA	TRBJ2-5	TRBV18	16	TRBD2	TGTGCCAGCTCACCACGCAGAGGGAGGGCCGGAGAGACCCAGTACTTC	CASSPRRGRAGETQYF
NA	TRBJ1-5	TRBV6-1	16	TRBD1	TGTGCCAGCAGTGATGATGGCAGGGGGCGGAATCAGCCCCAGCATTTT	CASSDDGRGRNQPQHF
NA	TRBJ1-6	TRBV6-5	15	TRBD1	TGTGCCAGCAATCTGGACAGGGCACCCAATTCACCCCTCCACTTT	CASNLDRAPNSPLHF
NA	TRBJ1-4	TRBV19	13	TRBD1	TGTGCCAGTAGAGGACAGGGGGGTGAAAAACTGTTTTTT	CASRGQGGEKLFF
few	TRBJ1-2	TRBV6-5	15	TRBD1	TGTGCCAGCAGTCCCTCGCAAAAAGGGGGCGGAGGCTACACCTTC	CASSPSQKGGGGYTF
NA	TRBJ2-1	TRBV5-1	13	NA	TGCGCCAGCAGCTCCCTAGCGTCGAATGAGCAGTTCTTC	CASSSLASNEQFF
NA	TRBJ1-6	TRBV5-4	13	NA	TGTGCCAGCAGCTTGGCGGGGGTTTCACCCCTCCACTTT	CASSLAGVSPLHF
NA	TRBJ2-2	TRBV10-3	14	NA	TGTGCCATCAGTACCCCAGGGAACACCGGGGAGCTGTTTTTT	CAISTPGNTGELFF
NA	TRBJ2-1	TRBV6-6	14	TRBD2	TGTGCCAGCAGTCCCGCAGCGGGGCCTGGTGAGCAGTTCTTC	CASSPAAGPGEQFF
NA	TRBJ2-2	TRBV24-1	12	NA	TGTGCCGCCCTTGTCGTGGCCCGGGAGCTGTTTTTT	CAALVVARELFF
few	TRBJ1-4	TRBV5-1	17	TRBD1	TGCGCCAGCAGCAGCAGACTCCCGGGACAGGGACGAGAAAAACTGTTTTTT	CASSSRLPGQGREKLFF
NA	TRBJ1-1	TRBV2	15	NA	TGTGCCAGCAGCCCCCGGGCCTTACAGGGAGGGCCGCTCTTCTTT	CASSPRALQGGPLFF